Detailed here is one T cell receptor (beta chain). TCRdb's table, derived via immunoSEQ multiplex PCR, lists solely in-frame clones and lacks some. The profile shows about 100,000 clones, around 87% of them singletons. The data derive from a study of blood T cell repertoires in COVID-19. Overall study: Sources were T cells, B-cell-depleted T cells, or PBMCs; the material itself was cDNA or gDNA.

Deletions cut 0 bases from V and 0 bases from J, with 9 bases between. CDR3 size: 15 residues. CDR1 and CDR2 from the germline V gene are SGHNT and YYREEE (reference sequence). Sequencing was carried out using peripheral blood. The clonotype was recovered from a human donor in a cohort sampled during active COVID-19. This rearrangement joins TRBV5-4 to TRBJ1-2; a weak D match, TRBD1 (6 bases). The CDR3 sequence is CASSLGTGTNYGYTF. The CDR3 DNA reads as TGTGCCAGCAGCTTGGGTACAGGGACTAACTATGGCTACACCTTC.